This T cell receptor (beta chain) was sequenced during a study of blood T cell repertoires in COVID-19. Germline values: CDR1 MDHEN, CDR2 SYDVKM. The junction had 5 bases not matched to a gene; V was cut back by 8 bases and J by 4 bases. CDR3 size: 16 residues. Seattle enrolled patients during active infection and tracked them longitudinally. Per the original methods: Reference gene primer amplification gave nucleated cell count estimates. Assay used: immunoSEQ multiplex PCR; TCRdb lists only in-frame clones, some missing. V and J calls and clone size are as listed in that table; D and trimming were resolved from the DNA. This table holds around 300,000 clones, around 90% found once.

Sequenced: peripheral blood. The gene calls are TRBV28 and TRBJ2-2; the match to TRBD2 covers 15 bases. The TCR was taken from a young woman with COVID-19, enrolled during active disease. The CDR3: CASARTSGRGTGELFF. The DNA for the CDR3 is TGTGCCAGCGCCAGGACTAGCGGGAGGGGCACCGGGGAGCTGTTTTTT.